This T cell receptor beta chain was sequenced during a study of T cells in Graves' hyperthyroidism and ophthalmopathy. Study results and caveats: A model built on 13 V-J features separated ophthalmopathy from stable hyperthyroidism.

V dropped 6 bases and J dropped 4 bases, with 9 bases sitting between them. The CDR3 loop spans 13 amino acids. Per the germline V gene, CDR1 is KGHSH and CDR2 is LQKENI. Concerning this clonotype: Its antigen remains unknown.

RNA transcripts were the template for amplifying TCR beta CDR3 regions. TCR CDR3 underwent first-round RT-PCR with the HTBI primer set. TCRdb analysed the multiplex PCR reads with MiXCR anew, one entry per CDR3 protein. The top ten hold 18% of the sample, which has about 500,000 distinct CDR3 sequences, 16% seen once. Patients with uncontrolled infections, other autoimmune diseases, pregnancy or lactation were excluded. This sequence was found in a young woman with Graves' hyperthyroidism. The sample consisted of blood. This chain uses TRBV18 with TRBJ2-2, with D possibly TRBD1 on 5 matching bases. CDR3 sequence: CASSPDTTGELFF. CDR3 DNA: TGTGCCAGCTCCCCGGACACCACCGGGGAGCTGTTTTTT.